This T cell receptor (beta chain) was sequenced in a study of T-cell memory formation after mild COVID-19 (TCRdb year 2021). Concerning the study at large: TCR sequence clusters from the two donors were found to be largely donor specific. In a couple of donors, T-cell clones that expanded and contracted after mild COVID-19 were followed by sequencing TCRalpha and TCRbeta repertoires longitudinally. Two young, previously healthy adult volunteers made up the cohort, one male and one female. Overall study outcomes, separate from this receptor: Whether the second-wave clones peaking on day 37 were SARS-CoV-2 specific was not confirmed. Some responding clones were detected in pre-infection memory, suggesting pre-existing cross-reactive memory T cells joined the SARS-CoV-2 response. Contracting CD4+ clones turned up mainly in the CM and EM memory subsets, whereas EMRA was where CD8+ clones were enriched. Balanced CD4/CD8 phenotypes were observed for clones contracting from day 15 to 85, whereas a bias towards CD4+ was observed for a second wave of clones expanding from day 15 to 37. The study covered only a couple of mild cases, and larger cohorts including severe cases with pre-infection samples were considered necessary.

TCRdb lists the instrument as Illumina NovaSeq 6000. cDNA libraries for TCRalpha and TCRbeta were prepared by 5'RACE using constant-segment primers, with sample barcodes and unique molecular identifiers added. RNA was extracted from every sample with Trizol reagent. Library amplification was performed in two PCR steps, and a second sample barcode and Illumina TruSeq adapters were introduced in the second step. The libraries were sequenced on an Illumina NovaSeq using 2 x 150 bp paired-end reads. As for how the authors treated the data: With migec v1.2.7, reads were demultiplexed and then collapsed into UMI-guided consensus sequences. Using mixcr v2.1.11, the UMI consensuses were aligned to TRA and TRB V and J templates and assembled into clonotypes. Expanded or contracted clonotypes were those called significant by both edgeR and NoisET, with noise models trained on biological replicates. For edgeR calls, the cutoffs were a false discovery rate-adjusted p below 0.01 and a log2 fold-change threshold of 1. As an exploratory analysis of dynamics, max-normalized trajectories of the 1000 most abundant clonotypes were examined with PCA combined with hierarchical clustering. Each responding clone was given a CD4 or CD8 phenotype based on the CD4+ and CD8+ repertoires, which had been sequenced separately. TCRdb reanalyzed the raw reads on its own, using fastp at Q25 for trimming and MiXCR for clone calling, and kept in-frame beta chains. Every distinct CDR3 protein forms one entry, paired with its most common genes and DNA. In this record, the V and J calls reflect TCRdb's handling and not the investigators' own analysis. The sample yields over 300,000 distinct CDR3 sequences; under 25% were counted once. The top ten clones comprise 21% of the sample.

Trimming at the junction amounts to 4 bases on V and 3 bases on J, and the germline ends lie 16 bases apart. Via the germline V gene, CDR1 is SGDLS and CDR2 YYNGEE. The CDR3, from cysteine to phenylalanine, totals 15 residues. Just CDR3 DNA is preserved here, 45 bases in frame from base 1. Only one count was recorded for this clonotype. No cognate antigen has been identified for it. The input lacks base qualities; no much larger clone sits a single base away. One read alone provides weak support. Ficoll-Paque density gradient centrifugation was the method used to isolate PBMCs. Sequences were obtained from PBMCs or a T cell subset sorted from them (not recorded which). The rearrangement combines TRBV9 with TRBJ1-1; confidence is insufficient to name the D gene. This sequence was found in a man younger than 35 who had mild COVID-19 (a few samples of this study predate the infection). The sample titles of this study are shuffled in the database, so cell type and time point are left out; the donor was told from shared clones. This receptor has the CDR3 CASSPQTGFYTEAFF. The nucleotide sequence reads as follows: TGTGCCAGCAGCCCCCAGACCGGGTTTTACACTGAAGCTTTCTTT.